The TCR beta chain described here comes from a study of cytomegalovirus exposure and HLA in healthy donors. Trimming removed 4 bases from V and 7 bases from J, with 23 bases in between. From germline, CDR1 is SGHNT and CDR2 YENEEA. The CDR3 sequence is 17 residues long. Primers: 60 Vbeta forward and 13 Jbeta reverse. Measured with immunoSEQ multiplex PCR; TCRdb has only the in-frame clones, and not every one. Recorded for this sample: fewer than 250,000 clones. This TCR was sampled from a woman aged 25 to 39 in good health and CMV-seropositive. The sample comprised PBMCs. The chain recombines TRBV11-3 with TRBJ2-1; tentatively, D is TRBD1 (6 bases). The CDR3 DNA reads TGTGCCAGCAGCTCCAAAGAAACACAAAGGGACAAAAATGAGCAGTTCTTC. Translated: CASSSKETQRDKNEQFF.